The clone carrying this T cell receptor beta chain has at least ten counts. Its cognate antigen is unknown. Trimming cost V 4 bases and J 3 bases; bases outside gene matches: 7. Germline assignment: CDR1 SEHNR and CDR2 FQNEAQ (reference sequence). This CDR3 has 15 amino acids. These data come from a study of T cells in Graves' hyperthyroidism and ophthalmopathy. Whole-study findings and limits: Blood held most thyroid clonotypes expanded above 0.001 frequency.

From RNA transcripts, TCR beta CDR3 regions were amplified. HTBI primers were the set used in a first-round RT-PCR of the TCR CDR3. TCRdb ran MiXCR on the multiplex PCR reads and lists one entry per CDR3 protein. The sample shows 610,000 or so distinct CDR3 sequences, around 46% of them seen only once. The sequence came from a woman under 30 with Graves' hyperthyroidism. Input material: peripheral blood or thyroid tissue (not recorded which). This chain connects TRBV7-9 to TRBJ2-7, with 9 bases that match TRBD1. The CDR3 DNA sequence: TGTGCCAGCAGCTGGGACAGGGAGGGTCGCTACGAGCAGTACTTC. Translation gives CASSWDREGRYEQYF.